Listed here is a single T cell receptor (beta chain). The repertoire was sequenced with immunoSEQ multiplex PCR; TCRdb's copy has only in-frame clones and lacks some. The sample lists more than 130,000 clones, about 84% occurring once. This sample is part of a study of blood T cell repertoires in COVID-19. As for the study in general: Acute and convalescent COVID-19 samples came from the United States, Italy and Spain. PBMCs, B-cell-depleted T cells, or T cells were the source of the cDNA or gDNA that made up the material.

The CDR3 runs 15 residues. Per the germline V gene, CDR1 is MGHRA and CDR2 is YSYEKL. V gave up 2 bases and J gave up 5 bases; unmatched junction bases: 8. The sample was peripheral blood. The chain combines TRBV4-1 with TRBJ1-1; TRBD1 aligns across 7 bases. This clonotype was sampled from a woman aged 80 or over in a cohort sampled during active or convalescent COVID-19. The CDR3: CASSQLQGQFTEAFF. The CDR3 bases are TGCGCCAGCAGCCAACTACAGGGGCAATTTACTGAAGCTTTCTTT.